A selection of T cell receptor beta chains follows, all from one sample in a study of post-analysis software for immune sequencing data. From the PCR reads, TCRdb called clonotypes with MiXCR, one entry per CDR3 protein. The sample records about 210,000 distinct CDR3 sequences, about 30% being singletons. Sequencing was performed on blood. The origin of the receptors is a girl aged 2-17 years with multiple sclerosis. Both conserved end residues are part of each CDR3. D genes are given only for firm matches. Clone size is given for some rows only: seen once, a few or many times, or a class if the clone is expanded.

V: TRBV12-3/TRBV12-4
size: few
D: TRBD2
J: TRBJ2-2
DNA: TGTGCCAGCAGGGGGACTAGCGGCACCGGGGAGCTGTTTTTT
CDR3: CASRGTSGTGELFF

V: TRBV18
size: -
D: TRBD1
J: TRBJ1-5
DNA: TGTGCCAGCTCAAACCGACAGGGCTCTCAGCCCCAGCATTTT
CDR3: CASSNRQGSQPQHF

V: TRBV6-5
size: many
D: -
J: TRBJ2-1
DNA: TGTGCCAGCAGCTCCGGGACCCCCGGAGACTACAATGAGCAGTTCTTC
CDR3: CASSSGTPGDYNEQFF

V: TRBV5-1
size: many
D: -
J: TRBJ2-7
DNA: TGCGCCAGCAGCTTGTCGGTAGGATATAGCTCCTACGAGCAGTACTTC
CDR3: CASSLSVGYSSYEQYF

V: TRBV5-1
size: -
D: -
J: TRBJ2-7
DNA: TGCGCCAGCAGGGTTGTGGGGGCCCCCTACGAGCAGTACTTC
CDR3: CASRVVGAPYEQYF

V: TRBV27
size: many
D: TRBD1
J: TRBJ1-2
DNA: TGTGCCAGCAGTTTCCGCGACAGGACAGGTGGCTACACCTTC
CDR3: CASSFRDRTGGYTF

V: TRBV12-3/TRBV12-4
size: -
D: -
J: TRBJ1-4
DNA: TGTGCCAGCACCTTCACAGGGAGGTCTGAAAAACTGTTTTTT
CDR3: CASTFTGRSEKLFF

V: TRBV7-2
size: -
D: -
J: TRBJ2-5
DNA: TGTGCCAGCAGCTCCGCCTCGGGGAATGAGCAGTACTTC
CDR3: CASSSASGNEQYF

V: TRBV7-9
size: many
D: TRBD2
J: TRBJ2-5
DNA: TGTGCCAGCAGCTTAGGACTAGCGGGCCAAGAGACCCAGTACTTC
CDR3: CASSLGLAGQETQYF

V: TRBV20-1
size: many
D: TRBD1
J: TRBJ2-3
DNA: TGCAGTGCTAGACAACAGGGGGCATCATCTAGCACAGATACGCAGTATTTT
CDR3: CSARQQGASSSTDTQYF

V: TRBV12-3/TRBV12-4
size: many
D: -
J: TRBJ2-5
DNA: TGTGCCAGCAGTTCCCCCAGCGTAGGCAGGTCAGAGACCCAGTACTTC
CDR3: CASSSPSVGRSETQYF

V: TRBV20-1
size: -
D: TRBD2
J: TRBJ2-7
DNA: TGCAGTGCTTTCTCCATAGCGGGAAGCTCCTACGAGCAGTACTTC
CDR3: CSAFSIAGSSYEQYF

V: TRBV7-9
size: few
D: TRBD1
J: TRBJ1-5
DNA: TGTGCTAGCAGCTCCTGGGGACAGATTGATCAGCCCCAGCATTTT
CDR3: CASSSWGQIDQPQHF

V: TRBV6-5
size: many
D: -
J: TRBJ2-7
DNA: TGTGCCAGCAGTTACCGAAGCGCTCGTTCCTACGAGCAGTACTTC
CDR3: CASSYRSARSYEQYF

V: TRBV12-3/TRBV12-4
size: -
D: -
J: TRBJ1-5
DNA: TGTGCCAGCCGATGGGAAGTCGGGAATCAGCCCCAGCATTTT
CDR3: CASRWEVGNQPQHF

V: TRBV24-1
size: -
D: -
J: TRBJ2-7
DNA: TGTGCCACCAGTGACCCTGGGACTGAGAGCTCCTACGAGCAGTACTTC
CDR3: CATSDPGTESSYEQYF

V: TRBV12-3/TRBV12-4
size: -
D: -
J: TRBJ1-4
DNA: TGTGCCAGCAGTATCAGAGGGGTTAAACTGTTTTTT
CDR3: CASSIRGVKLFF

V: TRBV12-3/TRBV12-4
size: -
D: TRBD1
J: TRBJ2-7
DNA: TGTGCCAGCAGCACCTTCCGGGACAGGGCTGGGTACGAGCAGTACTTC
CDR3: CASSTFRDRAGYEQYF

V: TRBV2
size: few
D: -
J: TRBJ2-7
DNA: TGTGCCAGCAGTGTGCAAGCCTACGAGCAGTACTTC
CDR3: CASSVQAYEQYF

V: TRBV12-3/TRBV12-4
size: many
D: TRBD1
J: TRBJ2-7
DNA: TGTGCCAGCAGTTCCTCCGGGACAGGGGTCTTTGGGCAGTACTTC
CDR3: CASSSSGTGVFGQYF

V: TRBV20-1
size: -
D: TRBD2
J: TRBJ2-1
DNA: TGCAGTGCTAGAGGGCTAGCGGGCAACAATGAGCAGTTCTTC
CDR3: CSARGLAGNNEQFF

V: TRBV11-2
size: many
D: TRBD1
J: TRBJ2-3
DNA: TGTGCCAGCAGACCCCCGGGGACAGCGAGCACAGATACGCAGTATTTT
CDR3: CASRPPGTASTDTQYF

V: TRBV29-1
size: -
D: TRBD1
J: TRBJ1-1
DNA: TGCAGCGTTGATGAGACAGGGTACAGGGAAGCTTTCTTT
CDR3: CSVDETGYREAFF

V: TRBV20-1
size: once
D: -
J: TRBJ2-7
DNA: TGCAGTGCACGGGACGGGCGAAGACCCTACGAGCAGTACTTC
CDR3: CSARDGRRPYEQYF

V: TRBV5-1
size: many
D: TRBD1
J: TRBJ2-3
DNA: TGCGCCAGCAGCTGGGGACAGTCTTTGACAGATACGCAGTATTTT
CDR3: CASSWGQSLTDTQYF

V: TRBV29-1
size: many
D: TRBD1
J: TRBJ2-3
DNA: TGCAGCGCACCGACAGGGTTCGGCACAGATACGCAGTATTTT
CDR3: CSAPTGFGTDTQYF

V: TRBV2
size: -
D: -
J: TRBJ2-2
DNA: TGTGCCAGCAGTAACGGCGGGGAGCTGTTTTTT
CDR3: CASSNGGELFF

V: TRBV5-1
size: many
D: -
J: TRBJ2-1
DNA: TGCGCCAGCAGCTTGGATCCGGGGGCTGGTGAGCAGTTCTTC
CDR3: CASSLDPGAGEQFF

V: TRBV5-1
size: many
D: -
J: TRBJ2-7
DNA: TGCGCCAGCAGCTTAGGGGGGCCGGGGTACGAGCAGTACTTC
CDR3: CASSLGGPGYEQYF

V: TRBV6-1
size: many
D: -
J: TRBJ1-1
DNA: TGTGCCAGCAGTGATGGGTACACTGAAGCTTTCTTT
CDR3: CASSDGYTEAFF

V: TRBV28
size: -
D: TRBD2
J: TRBJ2-5
DNA: TGTGCCAGCAGTTTAGAACTAGCGCGACGAGAGACCCAGTACTTC
CDR3: CASSLELARRETQYF

V: TRBV5-1
size: few
D: -
J: TRBJ2-5
DNA: TGCGCCAGCAACTTTGGAAGACAGTTCCAAAATAGGCAGTACTTC
CDR3: CASNFGRQFQNRQYF

V: TRBV7-2
size: few
D: TRBD2
J: TRBJ2-3
DNA: TGTGCCAGCGGGGCGGGGGGCCCACTGGATACGCAGTATTTT
CDR3: CASGAGGPLDTQYF

V: TRBV12-3/TRBV12-4
size: few
D: -
J: TRBJ2-7
DNA: TGTGCCAGCAGTTTAACGGATCTCTCCTACAATGAGCAGTACTTC
CDR3: CASSLTDLSYNEQYF

V: TRBV3-1
size: -
D: -
J: TRBJ1-2
DNA: TGTGCCAGCAGCCCCCTCCTGGGCGGCTACACCTTC
CDR3: CASSPLLGGYTF

V: TRBV5-1
size: -
D: -
J: TRBJ2-3
DNA: TGCGCCAGCAGCTCACTATCTCGAGGGGGGTCTGGCACAGATACGCAGTATTTT
CDR3: CASSSLSRGGSGTDTQYF

V: TRBV29-1
size: many
D: TRBD2
J: TRBJ2-5
DNA: TGCAGCGTCGAAGGGACTAGCGGGAGGCCAAGGGAGCAGTACTTC
CDR3: CSVEGTSGRPREQYF

V: TRBV20-1
size: -
D: TRBD2
J: TRBJ2-5
DNA: TGCACCGTTAGTGCCGGGAGGTACCAAGAGACCCAGTACTTC
CDR3: CTVSAGRYQETQYF

V: TRBV5-8
size: -
D: -
J: TRBJ1-1
DNA: TGTGCCAGCAGCCTAGGCAGGGCTTTCTTT
CDR3: CASSLGRAFF

V: TRBV15
size: few
D: -
J: TRBJ1-5
DNA: TGTGCCACCAGCCCACGGCAGGTGCCTAGCAATCAGCCCCAGCATTTT
CDR3: CATSPRQVPSNQPQHF

V: TRBV7-2
size: few
D: TRBD1
J: TRBJ1-5
DNA: TGTGCCAGCAGACTGGACCAGGGGGCGAATCAGCCCCAGCATTTT
CDR3: CASRLDQGANQPQHF

V: TRBV5-1
size: -
D: -
J: TRBJ2-7
DNA: TGCGCCAGCAGGCCGACAGGAGCAGTCGACGAGCAGTACTTC
CDR3: CASRPTGAVDEQYF

V: TRBV7-2
size: many
D: -
J: TRBJ2-3
DNA: TGTGCCAGCAGCCTCTATAGGGGGTTAGGCACAGATACGCAGTATTTT
CDR3: CASSLYRGLGTDTQYF

V: TRBV28
size: few
D: TRBD2
J: TRBJ2-7
DNA: TGTGCCAGCAGTTTGGTCCCCCTAGCGGGAGCGGTATACGAGCAGTACTTC
CDR3: CASSLVPLAGAVYEQYF

V: TRBV6-4
size: many
D: -
J: TRBJ2-1
DNA: TGTGCCAGCAGCGCCACAGGGAGCTCCTACAATGAGCAGTTCTTC
CDR3: CASSATGSSYNEQFF

V: TRBV6-1
size: few
D: TRBD1
J: TRBJ1-5
DNA: TGTGCCAGCAGACGGGGGGACAGGGGGCATCAGCCCCAGCATTTT
CDR3: CASRRGDRGHQPQHF

V: TRBV7-8
size: few
D: -
J: TRBJ2-7
DNA: TGTGCCAGCAGCTTAGGCTTTACAGGGTCCTACGAGCAGTACTTC
CDR3: CASSLGFTGSYEQYF

V: TRBV18
size: -
D: TRBD2
J: TRBJ2-6
DNA: TGTGCCAGCTCACTAGCGGGCAGGGCTGGGGCCAACGTCCTGACTTTC
CDR3: CASSLAGRAGANVLTF

V: TRBV6-4
size: -
D: -
J: TRBJ2-3
DNA: TGTGCCAGCAGTGCGACTAGGAGCACAGATACGCAGTATTTT
CDR3: CASSATRSTDTQYF

V: TRBV12-3/TRBV12-4
size: many
D: -
J: TRBJ1-1
DNA: TGTGCCAGCAGTTTAAGGGGGAACACTGAAGCTTTCTTT
CDR3: CASSLRGNTEAFF

V: TRBV5-1
size: -
D: -
J: TRBJ1-1
DNA: TGCGCCAGCAGCTTGACCCAGGGGATGAACACTGAAGCTTTCTTT
CDR3: CASSLTQGMNTEAFF

V: TRBV2
size: -
D: -
J: TRBJ2-5
DNA: TGTGCCAGCAGGCCGGGACGTAGACAAGAGACCCAGTACTTC
CDR3: CASRPGRRQETQYF

V: TRBV5-1
size: -
D: TRBD1
J: TRBJ1-1
DNA: TGCGCCAGCAGGGGAGAGGGGGCAAGTACTGAAGCTTTCTTT
CDR3: CASRGEGASTEAFF

V: TRBV7-3
size: -
D: -
J: TRBJ1-2
DNA: TGTGCCAGCAGCGTTCAGGGTGGCTATGGCGACACCTTC
CDR3: CASSVQGGYGDTF

V: TRBV11-2
size: many
D: TRBD2
J: TRBJ2-3
DNA: TGTGCCAGCAGCTACGTAGCGGGGGGCACAGATACGCAGTATTTT
CDR3: CASSYVAGGTDTQYF

V: TRBV30
size: -
D: TRBD2
J: TRBJ2-3
DNA: TGTGCCTGGAGTAGGGGAGGGTTTGAAACAGATACGCAGTATTTT
CDR3: CAWSRGGFETDTQYF

V: TRBV20-1
size: -
D: TRBD2
J: TRBJ2-7
DNA: TGCAGTGCTCCCCCTTGGACTAGCGCCTACGAGCAGTACTTC
CDR3: CSAPPWTSAYEQYF

V: TRBV20-1
size: few
D: -
J: TRBJ1-1
DNA: TGCAGTGCTGCTCCTGACAGTTATCTCATGAACACTGAAGCTTTCTTT
CDR3: CSAAPDSYLMNTEAFF

V: TRBV27
size: few
D: -
J: TRBJ1-2
DNA: TGTGCCAGCAGTCCCTACAGGAGAGAGGGTGGCTACACCTTC
CDR3: CASSPYRREGGYTF

V: TRBV12-5
size: -
D: -
J: TRBJ2-1
DNA: TGTGCTAGTGGTTTGGTACTTCGATCGGGGGCGGCTGAGCAGTTCTTC
CDR3: CASGLVLRSGAAEQFF